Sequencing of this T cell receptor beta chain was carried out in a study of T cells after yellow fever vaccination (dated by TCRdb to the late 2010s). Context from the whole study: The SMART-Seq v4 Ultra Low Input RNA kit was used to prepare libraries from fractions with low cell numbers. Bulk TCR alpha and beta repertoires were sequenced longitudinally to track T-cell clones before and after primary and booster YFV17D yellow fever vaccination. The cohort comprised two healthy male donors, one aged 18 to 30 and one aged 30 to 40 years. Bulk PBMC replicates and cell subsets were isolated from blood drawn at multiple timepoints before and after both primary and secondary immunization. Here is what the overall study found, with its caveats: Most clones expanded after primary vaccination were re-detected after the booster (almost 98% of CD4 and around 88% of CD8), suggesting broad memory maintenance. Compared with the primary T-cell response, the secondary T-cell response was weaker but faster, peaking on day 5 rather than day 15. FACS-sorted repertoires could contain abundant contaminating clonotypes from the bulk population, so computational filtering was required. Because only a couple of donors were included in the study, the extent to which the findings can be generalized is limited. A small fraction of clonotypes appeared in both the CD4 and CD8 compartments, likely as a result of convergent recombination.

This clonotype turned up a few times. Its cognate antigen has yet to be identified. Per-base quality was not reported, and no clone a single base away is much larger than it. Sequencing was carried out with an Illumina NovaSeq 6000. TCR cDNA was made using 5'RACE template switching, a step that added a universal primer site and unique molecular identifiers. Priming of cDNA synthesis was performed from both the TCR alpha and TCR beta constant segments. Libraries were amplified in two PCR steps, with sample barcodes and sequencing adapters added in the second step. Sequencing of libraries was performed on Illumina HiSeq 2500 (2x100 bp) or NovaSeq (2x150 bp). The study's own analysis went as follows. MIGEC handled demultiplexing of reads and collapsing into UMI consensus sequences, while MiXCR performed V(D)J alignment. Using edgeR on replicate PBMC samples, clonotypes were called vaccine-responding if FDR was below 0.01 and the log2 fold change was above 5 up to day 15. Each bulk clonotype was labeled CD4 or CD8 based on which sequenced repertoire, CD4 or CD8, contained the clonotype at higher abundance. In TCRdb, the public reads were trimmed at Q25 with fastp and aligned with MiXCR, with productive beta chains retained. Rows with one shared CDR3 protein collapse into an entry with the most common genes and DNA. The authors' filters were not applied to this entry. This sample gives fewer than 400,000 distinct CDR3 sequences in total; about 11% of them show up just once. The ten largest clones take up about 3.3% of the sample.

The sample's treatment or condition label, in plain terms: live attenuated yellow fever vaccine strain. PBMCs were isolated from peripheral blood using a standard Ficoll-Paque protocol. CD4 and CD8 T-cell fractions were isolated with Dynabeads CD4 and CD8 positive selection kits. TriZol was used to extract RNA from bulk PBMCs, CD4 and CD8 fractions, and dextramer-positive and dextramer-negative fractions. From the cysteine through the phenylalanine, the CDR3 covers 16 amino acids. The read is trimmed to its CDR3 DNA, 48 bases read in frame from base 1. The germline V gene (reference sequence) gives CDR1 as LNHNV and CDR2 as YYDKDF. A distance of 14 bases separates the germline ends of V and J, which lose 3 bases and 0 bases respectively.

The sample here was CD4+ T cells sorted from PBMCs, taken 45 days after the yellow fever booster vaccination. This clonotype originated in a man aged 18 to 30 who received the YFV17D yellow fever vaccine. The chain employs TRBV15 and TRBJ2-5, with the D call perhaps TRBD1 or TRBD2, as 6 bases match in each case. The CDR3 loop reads CATSSHPGDYQETQYF. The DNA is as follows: TGTGCCACCAGCAGCCATCCAGGGGACTACCAAGAGACCCAGTACTTC.